Below, 32 T cell receptor beta chains from the same sample are listed, as sequenced in a study of T cells in Graves' hyperthyroidism and ophthalmopathy (dated by TCRdb to the late 2010s). The receptor library was made with multiplex PCR. The sample was run on an Illumina HiSeq 2000. The TCR beta CDR3 regions were amplified from the RNA transcripts. A first-round RT-PCR of the TCR CDR3 used the HTBI primer set with the Qiagen OneStep RT-PCR kit. TCRdb redid the processing of the public reads, applying fastp at Q25 and MiXCR, and retained in-frame beta chains. Each CDR3 protein appears once, grouped with its most common genes and DNA. In all, the sample holds a few hundred thousand distinct CDR3 sequences, and approximately 13% of those were seen once. Together, the top ten hold about a third of the sample. The sequenced sample consisted of blood. All receptors derive from a woman in her 40s with Graves' ophthalmopathy.

The sample holds many counts of this clonotype. The rearrangement links TRBV24-1 to TRBJ1-5; 11 nucleotides align to TRBD1. The J segment lost 3 bases and the V segment lost 7 bases, leaving 10 bases of the junction unmatched. The CDR3 spans 17 residues. Germline CDR1 reads KGHDR; CDR2 reads SFDVKD. This CDR3 is CATSILDRGRNNQPQHF. In DNA, the CDR3 is TGTGCCACCAGCATACTGGACAGGGGGCGCAACAATCAGCCCCAGCATTTT.

There are many counts of this clonotype. At one boundary the junction diverges from the germline segment, which might be a read error. The chain joins TRBV7-7 to TRBJ2-3, with a tentative D call TRBD2 (6 bases). In germline, CDR1 is SSHAT, CDR2 FNYEAQ (reference sequence). CDR3 length: 18 residues. CDR3 nucleotide sequence: TGTGCTAGCAGCTTACGACGGTGGGGCGGGGTCTGCACAGATACGCAGTATTTT. Translation: CASSLRRWGGVCTDTQYF.

A remark on this clonotype: This clone may be a read error of a much larger clone one base away. V and J are TRBV9 and TRBJ2-5; TRBD2 is a possible D gene (5 bases). Germline-derived CDR1 and CDR2 are SGDLS and YYNGEE. The CDR3 runs to 15 residues. V was trimmed by 4 bases and J by 2 bases, leaving 15 bases between them. CDR3 in amino acids: CASSIGPAEQETQYF. In nucleotides, the CDR3 is TGTGCCAGCAGCATAGGACCAGCGGAACAAGAGACCCAGTACTTC.

This clonotype was seen a single time. The gene calls are TRBV7-9 and TRBJ2-1, with D possibly being TRBD1 or TRBD2 (5 bases each). Germline V gene data show CDR1 as SEHNR and CDR2 as FQNEAQ (reference sequence). Trimming removed 0 bases from V and 4 bases from J, with 19 bases in between. The CDR3 totals 18 residues. The chain's CDR3 is CASSLAVSGSREYNEQFF. The CDR3 coding sequence is TGTGCCAGCAGCTTAGCGGTGTCCGGGTCCAGGGAGTACAATGAGCAGTTCTTC.

This clonotype occurred many times. The rearrangement joins TRBV29-1 to TRBJ2-1; D gene ambiguous. The germline CDR1 and CDR2 sequences are SQVTM and ANQGSEA. The CDR3 has 17 amino acids. V was trimmed by 0 bases and J by 0 bases, leaving 15 bases between them. The DNA of the CDR3 is TGCAGCGTTGAAGACCCCCACCCATCTTCCTCCTACAATGAGCAGTTCTTC. Amino acids: CSVEDPHPSSSYNEQFF.

This clonotype was detected many times. The chain carries TRBV7-9 and TRBJ1-6; no clear D. CDR3 size: 14 residues. Trimming pared 1 base from V and 6 bases from J, leaving 7 bases between. Germline lookup yields CDR1 SEHNR and CDR2 FQNEAQ (reference sequence). The CDR3 region has the DNA TGTGCCAGCAGCTTAGATCCGTTTAATTCACCCCTCCACTTT. Residues: CASSLDPFNSPLHF.

The chain is built from TRBV7-6 and TRBJ2-2; D unclear. This CDR3 is built from 15 residues. CDR1 and CDR2 (germline): SGHVS, FNYEAQ. The germline V and J ends were trimmed by 4 bases and 6 bases, with 15 bases remaining between them. In nucleotides, the CDR3 is TGTGCCAGCAGCTCCCCCTTCTCTACGGCCGGGGAGCTGTTTTTT. Translating it yields CASSSPFSTAGELFF.

This clonotype came up many times. The rearrangement links TRBV10-3 to TRBJ2-3; 7 bases map to TRBD1. CDR1 is ENHRY, CDR2 SYGVKD, per germline. The CDR3 runs to 15 residues. The V gene end was trimmed by 7 bases and the J gene end by 6 bases; junction bases not matched to a gene: 13. The CDR3 spells CAIKGAGSGIDTQYF. CDR3 DNA: TGTGCCATCAAGGGGGCAGGGTCCGGGATCGATACGCAGTATTTT.

This clonotype was counted ten times or more. This chain uses TRBV19 with TRBJ1-1; D is uncertain. V lost 1 base and J 1 base, leaving 7 bases between the germline ends. Germline CDR1 is LNHDA and CDR2 is SQIVND (reference sequence). The CDR3 covers 14 residues. CDR3 sequence: CASSIALGNTEAFF. In DNA, the CDR3 is TGTGCCAGTAGTATAGCGTTAGGGAACACTGAAGCTTTCTTT.

Only a few counts were recorded for this clonotype. The chain carries TRBV9 and TRBJ1-2; tentative D call: TRBD1 (5 bases). V was clipped by 3 bases and J by 4 bases, with 13 bases between them. Germline CDR1 is SGDLS and CDR2 is YYNGEE. This CDR3 has 14 residues. The CDR3 sequence: CASSARWGTYGYTF. The CDR3 DNA is TGTGCCAGCAGCGCCCGATGGGGGACCTATGGCTACACCTTC.

The sample holds many counts of this clonotype. The gene calls are TRBV6-2 or TRBV6-3 and TRBJ1-5; D possibly corresponds to TRBD1 (5 bases). Trimming pared 0 bases from V and 5 bases from J, leaving 8 bases between. This CDR3 is 14 amino acids long. Germline assignment: CDR1 MNHEY and CDR2 SVGEGT. CDR3: CASSYSTGDQPQHF. DNA for the CDR3: TGTGCCAGCAGTTACTCGACGGGGGATCAGCCCCAGCATTTT.

This clonotype turned up a few times. The chain is built from TRBV12-3 or TRBV12-4 and TRBJ2-5; 8 nucleotides align to TRBD2. Trimming cost V 7 bases and J 3 bases; bases outside gene matches: 7. The CDR3 has 14 residues. CDR3 DNA sequence: TGTGCCAGCACCCGACGGGGGGGTGAAGAGACCCAGTACTTC. Residues: CASTRRGGEETQYF.

This clonotype was recorded at least ten times. This rearrangement joins TRBV28 to TRBJ2-1; D gene uncertain. Between the trimmed V and J ends, which lost 5 bases and 4 bases, there was a span of 12 bases. CDR3 length: 14 residues. The germline V gene has CDR1 MDHEN and CDR2 SYDVKM. The CDR3 DNA is TGTGCCAGCAGTCCCCTGTTAGGGTACAATGAGCAGTTCTTC. It is translated as CASSPLLGYNEQFF.

This clonotype appeared a few times. The chain combines TRBV20-1 with TRBJ2-3; 12 bases line up with TRBD2. This CDR3 is built from 16 residues. Per germline, CDR1 DFQATT and CDR2 SNEGSKA (reference sequence). J lost 14 bases, V lost 4 bases, and 19 bases had no gene match. The CDR3 nucleotides read TGCAGTGCTACTTCGACTAGCGGGGGCCTAAACGTAGCGTGGTATTTT. It encodes CSATSTSGGLNVAWYF.

This clonotype was counted ten times or more. The chain combines TRBV12-3 or TRBV12-4 with TRBJ2-1; 10 bases fit TRBD2. There are 18 residues in the CDR3. V dropped 6 bases and J dropped 6; count of bases not matched to a gene: 17. The CDR3 region has the DNA TGTGCCAGCAGATTAAGGGGGGGACTAGCGAAAGCGTTCAATGAGCAGTTCTTC. It translates to CASRLRGGLAKAFNEQFF.

The chain links TRBV27 to TRBJ2-3; D gene ambiguous. CDR3 length equals 10 residues. Looked up from germline, CDR1 is MNHEY and CDR2 is SMNVEV (reference sequence). The V and J ends lost 8 bases and 5 bases respectively, with 5 bases between them. DNA for the CDR3: TGTGCCAGCGGTAAAGATACGCAGTATTTT. Translated: CASGKDTQYF.

This clonotype was recorded a few times. The rearrangement joins TRBV10-1 to TRBJ1-1; no firm D call. This CDR3 is 14 amino acids long. The V and J ends lost 0 bases and 1 base respectively, with 6 bases between them. Looked up from germline, CDR1 is WNHNN and CDR2 is SYGVQD (reference sequence). DNA of the CDR3: TGCGCCAGCAGTGAGTCTCAAGCGAACACTGAAGCTTTCTTT. As protein: CASSESQANTEAFF.

This clonotype was recorded at least ten times. The chain combines TRBV7-9 with TRBJ2-5; tentative D call: TRBD2 (6 bases). Germline V lookup: CDR1 SEHNR, CDR2 FQNEAQ (reference sequence). Trimming cost V 5 bases and J 5 bases, with 24 bases left between them. The CDR3 sequence is 17 residues long. The CDR3 spells CASSHGIGTEGGETQYF. CDR3 sequence (DNA): TGTGCCAGCAGCCACGGAATCGGGACGGAGGGTGGGGAGACCCAGTACTTC.

This clonotype was counted ten times or more. The chain couples TRBV11-2 to TRBJ1-1; D unclear. Germline-derived CDR1 and CDR2 are SGHAT and FQNNGV. The CDR3 consists of 15 residues. V was clipped by 1 base and J by 10 bases, with 19 bases between them. The CDR3 region has the DNA TGTGCCAGCAGCTTAGCCCCCGCAGATAAGTTCGTAGCTTTCTTT. It codes for CASSLAPADKFVAFF. Variable domain in full (rest from reference TRBV11-2 and TRBJ1-1): EAGVAQSPRYKIIEKRQSVAFWCNPISGHATLYWYQQILGQGPKLLIQFQNNGVVDDSQLPKDRFSAERLKGVDSTLKIQPAKLEDSAVYLCASSLAPADKFVAFFGQGTRLTVV.

This CDR3 is CASSLVGRPTSNYGYTF. In DNA form, the CDR3 reads TGTGCCAGCAGCTTGGTCGGCAGGCCGACCTCTAACTATGGCTACACCTTC. The chain joins TRBV5-4 to TRBJ1-2; D unresolved. V was cut by 0 bases and J by 0 bases, with 15 bases left in between. In germline, CDR1 is SGHNT, CDR2 YYREEE (reference sequence). The CDR3 loop spans 17 amino acids.

This clonotype has a count of ten or more. The chain combines TRBV7-2 with TRBJ2-3; no definite D call. The V gene's germline CDR1 is SGHTA and CDR2 FQGNSA. This CDR3 region has 15 residues. V shed 3 bases and J shed 3 bases, with 13 bases lying between them. The CDR3, as DNA: TGTGCCAGCAGCTTGGTTAAAGGCCTAACAGATACGCAGTATTTT. Protein sequence: CASSLVKGLTDTQYF.

This clonotype was recorded at least ten times. The gene calls are TRBV30 and TRBJ1-2; D call uncertain. The CDR3 runs to 13 residues. Trimming shortened V by 3 bases and J by 4 bases, and 12 bases separated the two germline ends. Germline CDR1 reads GTSNPN; CDR2 reads SVGIG (reference sequence). CDR3 sequence (DNA): TGTGCCTGGAGAGTTACAGCTTCCTATGGCTACACCTTC. Protein: CAWRVTASYGYTF. The full variable domain, rest sourced from reference TRBV30 and TRBJ1-2, is SQTIHQWPATLVQPVGSPLSLECTVEGTSNPNLYWYRQAAGRGLQLLFYSVGIGQISSEVPQNLSASRPQDRQFILSSKKLLLSDSGFYLCAWRVTASYGYTFGSGTRLTVV.

The chain employs TRBV20-1 and TRBJ2-5, with TRBD2 matching 7 bases. V trimming: 6 bases; J trimming: 6 bases; junction bases outside the gene matches: 10. The CDR3 is 13 amino acids. Germline assignment: CDR1 DFQATT and CDR2 SNEGSKA (reference sequence). CDR3 DNA: TGCAGTGCCCCCGCCGCGGGGGTGCAGACCCAGTACTTC. It yields the protein CSAPAAGVQTQYF.

This clonotype was counted between two and nine times. The V gene is TRBV6-1, the J gene TRBJ2-3; D is uncertain. V lost 5 bases to trimming and J lost 8 bases, with 11 bases between them. The CDR3 contains 12 residues. In germline, CDR1 is MNHNS, CDR2 SASEGT. CDR3 sequence (DNA): TGTGCCAGCAGTACCACCCTGGGTACGCAGTATTTT. Translating it yields CASSTTLGTQYF.

The J gene is TRBJ1-2, the V gene TRBV19; D is unclear. The CDR3 extends over 14 amino acids. V was cut by 7 bases and J by 3 bases, with 15 bases left in between. Germline V gene lookup returns CDR1 LNHDA and CDR2 SQIVND (reference sequence). The CDR3 coding sequence is TGTGCCAGTAAAATGGGTGGCGGGGACTATGGCTACACCTTC. Amino acid sequence: CASKMGGGDYGYTF.

This clonotype was picked up a small number of times. The gene calls are TRBV18 and TRBJ2-1; TRBD2 matches 7 bases. Trimming cost V 3 bases and J 2 bases; bases outside gene matches: 13. CDR1 and CDR2 from the germline V gene are KGHSH and LQKENI. This CDR3 contains 18 residues. CDR3 coding DNA: TGTGCCAGCTCACCTGGCTCTCCCGGGGGGATTCCCTACAATGAGCAGTTCTTC. It translates to CASSPGSPGGIPYNEQFF.

This clonotype has only a few counts. This chain joins TRBV6-6 and TRBJ1-2; 9 nucleotides agree with TRBD1. CDR1 is MNHNY, CDR2 SVGAGI, per germline (reference sequence). The CDR3 length is 15 residues. The junction had 6 bases not matched to a gene; V was cut back by 1 base and J by 6 bases. CDR3 sequence reads: CASSYLDRGGNGYTF. The CDR3 region has the DNA TGTGCCAGCAGTTACTTGGACAGGGGCGGGAATGGCTACACCTTC.

The table lists this clonotype with a few counts. The CDR3 DNA reads TGCAGTGCTACCTCCTGGGGGCTCGGTAATTCACCCCTCCACTTT. Translated: CSATSWGLGNSPLHF. V gene TRBV20-1 combines with J gene TRBJ1-6; maybe TRBD1 (6 bases). V was shortened by 4 bases and J by 6 bases, with 16 bases between the two germline ends. Looked up from germline, CDR1 is DFQATT and CDR2 is SNEGSKA (reference sequence). The CDR3 is made up of 15 amino acids.

This clonotype was recorded a few times. This chain links TRBV7-6 with TRBJ2-2; TRBD2 matches at 13 bases. Germline lookup yields CDR1 SGHVS and CDR2 FNYEAQ. This CDR3 contains 17 residues. V trimming: 6 bases; J trimming: 6 bases; junction bases outside the gene matches: 10. CDR3 nucleotide sequence: TGTGCCAGCAGATCCACTAGCGGGGGGGCCAAGGCCGGGGAGCTGTTTTTT. This sequence encodes CASRSTSGGAKAGELFF.

At least ten counts were recorded for this clonotype. This chain links TRBV6-1 with TRBJ2-1, with 7 positions matching TRBD2. Per the germline V gene, CDR1 is MNHNS and CDR2 is SASEGT. The CDR3 consists of 13 residues. Trimming removed 4 bases from V and 6 bases from J; junction bases left unmatched: 3. The CDR3 here is CASSAASGNEQFF. The CDR3 DNA follows: TGTGCCAGCAGTGCTGCTAGCGGCAATGAGCAGTTCTTC.

Ten or more counts support this clonotype. The rearrangement uses TRBV12-3 or TRBV12-4 and TRBJ1-6; perhaps TRBD1 as D (5 bases). CDR3 length: 19 amino acids. V was cut by 5 bases and J by 6 bases, with 26 bases left in between. The CDR3 DNA sequence: TGTGCCAGCAGTAGAAGGGGCCCCCGAGCGGGGCAACTTAATTCACCCCTCCACTTT. Its protein product is CASSRRGPRAGQLNSPLHF.

This chain links TRBV28 with TRBJ1-4, with D unclear. CDR1 and CDR2 from the germline V gene are MDHEN and SYDVKM. The CDR3 has 11 amino acids. Trimming left V 4 bases short and J 5 bases short, with 2 bases between. CDR3 in amino acids: CASSWNEKLFF. DNA for the CDR3: TGTGCCAGCAGTTGGAATGAAAAACTGTTTTTT.